This paragraph reports one T cell receptor (beta chain). In its sample, this clone was seen many times. The antigen it binds to is not known. At one end the junction does not follow the germline gene, possibly because of a read error. Before undergoing thyroid surgery, none of the patients had been given any kind of treatment. Using T-cell receptor beta sequencing, the study looked back at clinical samples from patients collected from the early 2010s to the late 2010s. The CDR3 covers 14 residues, taking in both the cysteine and the phenylalanine. Only the CDR3 part of the read is kept: 42 bases, read in frame from the first base. CDR1 and CDR2 are read off the germline V gene (reference sequence) as DFQATT and SNEGSKA. The sample comes from a study of metastatic and nonmetastatic thyroid tumors (TCRdb year 2020). For context, the study as a whole: Repertoires from peripheral blood and from tumor or nodule tissue samples of malignant and benign thyroid patients were compared. Results the study describes overall, beyond this receptor: In both blood and tumor samples, TCR beta diversity was reported to be significantly higher in malignant tumors than in benign nodules.

Library preparation used PCR. The data were produced on an Illumina HiSeq 4000. High-throughput sequencing was used to profile the TCR beta-chain CDR3 region of each patient. On the authors' methods: CDR3 differences across clinicopathological groups were used to build a classifier for discriminating distant-metastatic papillary thyroid cancer patients. The Shannon index was used to assess repertoire diversity, and the Morisita-Horn index was used to assess tumor-blood repertoire similarity. The public reads were reprocessed in TCRdb via fastp at Q25 and MiXCR, keeping in-frame beta chains. The V and J calls reflect TCRdb's pipeline rather than the authors' work. A total of some 29,000 clones appear in this sample, approximately 8% of them only once. The leading ten clones occupy roughly two fifths of the sample.

The TCR originated in a female donor with papillary thyroid cancer or a benign thyroid nodule (not recorded which). Some clones in this sample may be carry-over from other donors' samples. Here the chain combines TRBV20-1 and TRBJ2-7, and TRBD1 aligns with 8 junction nucleotides. Sequencing input: blood. The base sequence is TGCAGTGCTAGAGATAAAGGACAGGGCCCCTCCCAAAACTTC. Its protein is CSARDKGQGPSQNF.